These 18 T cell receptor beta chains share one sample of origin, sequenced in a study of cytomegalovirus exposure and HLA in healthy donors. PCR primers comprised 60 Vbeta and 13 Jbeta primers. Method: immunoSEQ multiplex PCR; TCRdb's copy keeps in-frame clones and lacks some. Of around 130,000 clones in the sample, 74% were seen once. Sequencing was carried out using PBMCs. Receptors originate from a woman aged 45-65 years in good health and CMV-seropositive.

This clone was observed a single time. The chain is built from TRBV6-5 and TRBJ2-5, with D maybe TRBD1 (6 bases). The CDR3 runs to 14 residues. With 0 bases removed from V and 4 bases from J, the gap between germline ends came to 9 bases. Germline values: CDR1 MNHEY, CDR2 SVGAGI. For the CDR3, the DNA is TGTGCCAGCAGTTACTCGTGGGGGCGAGAGACCCAGTACTTC. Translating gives CASSYSWGRETQYF.

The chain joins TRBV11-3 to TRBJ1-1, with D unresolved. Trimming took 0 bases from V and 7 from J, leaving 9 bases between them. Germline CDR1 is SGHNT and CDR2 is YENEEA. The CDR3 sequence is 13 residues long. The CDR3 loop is CASSLDEGGEAFF. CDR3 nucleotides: TGTGCCAGCAGCTTAGACGAAGGCGGTGAAGCTTTCTTT.

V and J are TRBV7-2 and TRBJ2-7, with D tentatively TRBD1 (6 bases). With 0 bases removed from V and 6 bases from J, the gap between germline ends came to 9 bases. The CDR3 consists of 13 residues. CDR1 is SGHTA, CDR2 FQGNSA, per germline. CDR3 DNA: TGTGCCAGCAGCTTAGCGATGGGGGCCGAGCAGTACTTC. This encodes CASSLAMGAEQYF.

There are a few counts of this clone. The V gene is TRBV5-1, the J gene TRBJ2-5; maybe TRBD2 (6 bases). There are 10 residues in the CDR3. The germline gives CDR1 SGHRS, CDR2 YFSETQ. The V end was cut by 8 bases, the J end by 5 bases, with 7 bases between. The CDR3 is CASGGETQYF. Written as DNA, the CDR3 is TGCGCCAGTGGGGGGGAGACCCAGTACTTC.

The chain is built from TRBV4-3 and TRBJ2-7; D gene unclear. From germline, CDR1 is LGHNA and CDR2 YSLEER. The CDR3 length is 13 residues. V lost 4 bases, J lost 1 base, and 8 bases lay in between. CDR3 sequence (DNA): TGCGCCAGCAGCCCAGGATATTCCTACGAGCAGTACTTC. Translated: CASSPGYSYEQYF.

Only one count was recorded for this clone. The CDR3 loop reads CASSYRTGGTYEQYF. DNA of the CDR3: TGTGCCAGCAGTTACCGGACAGGGGGAACCTACGAGCAGTACTTC. The V call is TRBV6-5, the J call TRBJ2-7, with TRBD1 matching 10 bases. This CDR3 spans 15 amino acids. V shed 2 bases and J 2 bases; nucleotides not matched to a gene: 3. Germline V CDR1 and CDR2: MNHEY, SVGAGI.

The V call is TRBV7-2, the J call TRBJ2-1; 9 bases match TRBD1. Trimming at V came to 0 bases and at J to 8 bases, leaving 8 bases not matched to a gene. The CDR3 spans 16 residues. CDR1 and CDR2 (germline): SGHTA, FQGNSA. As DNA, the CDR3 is TGTGCCAGCAGCTTAGCTCGGGGACAGGGAGTAGATGAGCAGTTCTTC. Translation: CASSLARGQGVDEQFF.

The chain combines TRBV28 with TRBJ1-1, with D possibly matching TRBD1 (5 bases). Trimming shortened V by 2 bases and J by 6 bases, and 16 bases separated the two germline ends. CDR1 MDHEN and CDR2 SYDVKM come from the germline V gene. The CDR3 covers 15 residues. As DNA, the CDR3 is TGTGCCAGCAGTTTAAGGCCAGGGCGACGCCCTGAAGCTTTCTTT. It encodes CASSLRPGRRPEAFF.

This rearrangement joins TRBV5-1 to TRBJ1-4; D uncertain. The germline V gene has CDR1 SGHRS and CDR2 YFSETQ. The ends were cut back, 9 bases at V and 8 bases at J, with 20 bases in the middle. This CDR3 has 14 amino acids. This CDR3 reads CATRFGSGGEKLFF. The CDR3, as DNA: TGCGCCACCCGCTTCGGATCTGGAGGGGAAAAACTGTTTTTT. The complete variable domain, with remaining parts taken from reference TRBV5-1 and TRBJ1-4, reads KAGVTQTPRYLIKTRGQQVTLSCSPISGHRSVSWYQQTPGQGLQFLFEYFSETQRNKGNFPGRFSGRQFSNSRSEMNVSTLELGDSALYLCATRFGSGGEKLFFGSGTQLSVL.

In DNA, the CDR3 is TGCGCCAGCAGCAAAACAGCGGGGAACACCGGGGAGCTGTTTTTT. As protein: CASSKTAGNTGELFF. The chain combines TRBV5-1 with TRBJ2-2; D is possibly TRBD2 (6 bases). Per germline, CDR1 SGHRS and CDR2 YFSETQ. The CDR3 spans 15 residues. Trimming removed 4 bases at V and 1 base at J, with 11 bases between.

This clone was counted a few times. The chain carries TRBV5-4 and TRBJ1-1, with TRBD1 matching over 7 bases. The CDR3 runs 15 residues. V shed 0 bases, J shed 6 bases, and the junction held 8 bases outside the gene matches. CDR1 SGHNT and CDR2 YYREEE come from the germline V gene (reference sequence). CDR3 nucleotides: TGTGCCAGCAGCTTGGCGGAGGGGGCCTCGTCTGAAGCTTTCTTT. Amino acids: CASSLAEGASSEAFF. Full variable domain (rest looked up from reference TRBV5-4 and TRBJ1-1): ETGVTQSPTHLIKTRGQQVTLRCSSQSGHNTVSWYQQALGQGPQFIFQYYREEENGRGNFPPRFSGLQFPNYSSELNVNALELDDSALYLCASSLAEGASSEAFFGQGTRLTVV.

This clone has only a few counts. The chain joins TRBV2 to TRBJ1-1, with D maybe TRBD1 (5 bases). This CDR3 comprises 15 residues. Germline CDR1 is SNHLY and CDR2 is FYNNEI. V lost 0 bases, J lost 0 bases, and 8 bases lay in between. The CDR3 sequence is CASSEAQGMNTEAFF. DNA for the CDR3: TGTGCCAGCAGTGAAGCGCAGGGAATGAACACTGAAGCTTTCTTT.

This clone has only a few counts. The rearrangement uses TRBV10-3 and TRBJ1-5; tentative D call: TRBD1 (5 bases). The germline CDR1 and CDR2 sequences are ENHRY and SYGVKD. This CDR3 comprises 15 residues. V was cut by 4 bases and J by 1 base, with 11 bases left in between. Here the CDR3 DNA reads TGTGCCATCAGTGGGGGCCCTCTAAGCAATCAGCCCCAGCATTTT. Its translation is CAISGGPLSNQPQHF.

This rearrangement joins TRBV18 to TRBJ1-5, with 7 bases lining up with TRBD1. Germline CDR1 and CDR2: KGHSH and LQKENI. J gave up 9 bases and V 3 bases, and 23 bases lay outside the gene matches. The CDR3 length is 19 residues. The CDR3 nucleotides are TGTGCCAGCTCACCCCAGGCCAACCCGCAAACAGGGGTGGGGCGGCCCCAGCATTTT. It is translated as CASSPQANPQTGVGRPQHF.

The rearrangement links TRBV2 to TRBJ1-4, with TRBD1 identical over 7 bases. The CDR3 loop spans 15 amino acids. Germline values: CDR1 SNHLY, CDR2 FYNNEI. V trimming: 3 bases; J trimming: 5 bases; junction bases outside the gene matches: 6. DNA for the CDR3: TGTGCCAGCAGTGAGCAGGGACAGTGGAATGAAAAACTGTTTTTT. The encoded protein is CASSEQGQWNEKLFF.

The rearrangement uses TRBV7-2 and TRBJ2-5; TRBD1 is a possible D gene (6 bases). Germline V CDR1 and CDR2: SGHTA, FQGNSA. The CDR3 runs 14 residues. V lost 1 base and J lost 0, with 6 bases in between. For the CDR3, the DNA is TGTGCCAGCAGCTTAGACAGGGACCAAGAGACCCAGTACTTC. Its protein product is CASSLDRDQETQYF. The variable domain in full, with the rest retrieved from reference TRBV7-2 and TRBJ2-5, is GAGVSQSPSNKVTEKGKDVELRCDPISGHTALYWYRQSLGQGLEFLIYFQGNSAPDKSGLPSDRFSAERTGGSVSTLTIQRTQQEDSAVYLCASSLDRDQETQYFGPGTRLLVL.

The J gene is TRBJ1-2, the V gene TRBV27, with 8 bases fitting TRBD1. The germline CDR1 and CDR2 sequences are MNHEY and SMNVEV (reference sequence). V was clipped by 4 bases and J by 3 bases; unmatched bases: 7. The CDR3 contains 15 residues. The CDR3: CASSWAGTGDYGYTF. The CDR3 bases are TGTGCCAGCAGTTGGGCCGGGACAGGAGACTATGGCTACACCTTC.

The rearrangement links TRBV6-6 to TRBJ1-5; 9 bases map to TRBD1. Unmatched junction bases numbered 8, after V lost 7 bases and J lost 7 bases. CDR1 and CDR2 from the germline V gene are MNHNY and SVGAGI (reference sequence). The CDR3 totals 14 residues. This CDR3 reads CASNPQGAGQPQHF. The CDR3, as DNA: TGTGCCAGCAATCCACAGGGGGCGGGGCAGCCCCAGCATTTT.